This TCR beta chain was retrieved from a study of blood T cell repertoires in COVID-19. As for the study in general: COVID-19 samples from acute and convalescent phases originated in the United States, Italy and Spain. PBMCs, B-cell-depleted T cells, or T cells provided the cDNA or gDNA that made up the material.

The CDR3 has 12 residues. The Seattle patients, enrolled during active infection, were followed longitudinally. In the original analysis: Amplification of reference gene primers was used by the study to estimate nucleated cell counts. TCRdb's table, derived via immunoSEQ multiplex PCR, lists solely in-frame clones and lacks some. V and J calls and clone size are as listed in that table; D and trimming were resolved from the DNA. This sample yields 440,000 or so clones, of which about 88% are seen a single time; around 1.5% belongs to the top ten. The rearrangement uses TRBV21-1 and TRBJ2-7; the table's TRBD1 call for D was not verified on the DNA. TRBV21-1 is labeled a pseudogene. This sequence was found in a woman aged 40 to 50 with COVID-19, enrolled during active disease. Sequencing used peripheral blood. The CDR3 is CASSLPGQGKYF. The CDR3 nucleotides are TGTGCCAGCAGCCTACCGGGACAGGGGAAGTACTTC.